This T cell receptor beta chain appears in the sequencing data of a study of blood T cells in healthy people across ages. Study-wide results and caveats: Roughly linear declines in TCR beta diversity per million T cells occurred with age.

The V gene's germline CDR1 is DFQATT and CDR2 SNEGSKA (reference sequence). This CDR3 is built from 15 residues. V shed 3 bases and J 1 base; nucleotides not matched to a gene: 8. As concerns this clonotype: The antigen remains unidentified.

Together with a sample-barcoded 5' primer, a J-beta primer mix was included in a second PCR lasting about 7 to 11 cycles. From the 5' RACE reads, TCRdb called clonotypes with MiXCR, one entry per CDR3 protein. Among around 780,000 distinct CDR3 sequences listed, roughly 25% were seen once. Separately, the same data were catalogued under a study of T cells of mothers and their children. From that report: Comparable shaping of TCR recombination output by thymic selection was observed in related and unrelated pairs.

The material sequenced was blood. The clonotype originates from a boy aged 5-17 years in good health. This chain connects TRBV20-1 to TRBJ2-5; TRBD1 aligns across 7 bases. The CDR3, as DNA: TGCAGTGCTAGCCCTCCGTACAGGGGCCAAGAGACCCAGTACTTC. It specifies CSASPPYRGQETQYF.